A selection of T cell receptor beta chains follows, all from one sample in a study of T cell responses to AZD1222 COVID-19 vaccine. Here immunoSEQ multiplex PCR was the method, and the copy in TCRdb shows in-frame clones only, minus some. This table holds 70,000 or so clones, around nine tenths found once. Material: peripheral blood, obtained on day 0 of AZD1222 vaccination. All receptors come from an adult in good health. The CDR3 runs from the conserved cysteine through the conserved F or W. D genes are given only for firm matches. The size of a clone is reported for some rows only, either as once, few or many, or as a class for expanded clones.

v_call: TRBV9; clone_size: .; d_call: TRBD2; j_call: TRBJ2-3; cdr3_aa: CASSVRGAGGRYF; cdr3_nt: TGTGCCAGCAGCGTACGGGGAGCGGGGGGGCGGTATTTT
v_call: TRBV18; clone_size: once; d_call: .; j_call: TRBJ1-6; cdr3_aa: CASSLHPPGADSPLHF; cdr3_nt: TGTGCCAGCTCATTACACCCCCCCGGGGCAGATTCACCCCTCCACTTT
v_call: TRBV29-1; clone_size: .; d_call: .; j_call: TRBJ1-2; cdr3_aa: CSVELQVSQAGYGYTF; cdr3_nt: TGCAGCGTTGAATTACAGGTTAGCCAGGCGGGCTATGGCTACACCTTC
v_call: TRBV12-5; clone_size: .; d_call: TRBD2; j_call: TRBJ2-1; cdr3_aa: CASGLDHGTSGGPFYNEQFF; cdr3_nt: TGTGCTAGTGGTTTGGACCATGGGACTAGCGGGGGACCCTTTTACAATGAGCAGTTCTTC
v_call: TRBV7-3; clone_size: .; d_call: .; j_call: TRBJ2-2; cdr3_aa: CASSLTGAGELFF; cdr3_nt: TGTGCCAGCAGCTTAACGGGGGCCGGGGAGCTGTTTTTT
v_call: TRBV28; clone_size: .; d_call: TRBD2; j_call: TRBJ2-2; cdr3_aa: CASSLASSGGFVELFF; cdr3_nt: TGTGCCAGCAGTTTAGCATCTAGCGGGGGGTTTGTGGAGCTGTTTTTT
v_call: TRBV20-1; clone_size: .; d_call: .; j_call: TRBJ1-6; cdr3_aa: CSASSRDSPLHF; cdr3_nt: TGCAGTGCTAGTAGCCGGGATTCACCCCTCCACTTT
v_call: TRBV4-1; clone_size: .; d_call: .; j_call: TRBJ2-3; cdr3_aa: CASIPFFLRRPDTQYF; cdr3_nt: TGCGCCAGCATCCCGTTCTTCCTGCGAAGGCCAGATACGCAGTATTTT
v_call: TRBV19; clone_size: .; d_call: .; j_call: TRBJ1-6; cdr3_aa: CASGRWTLHF; cdr3_nt: TGTGCCAGTGGTCGGTGGACCCTCCACTTT
v_call: TRBV6-2/TRBV6-3; clone_size: few; d_call: .; j_call: TRBJ2-7; cdr3_aa: CASSSGTESSEQYF; cdr3_nt: TGTGCCAGCAGTTCCGGGACTGAGTCCTCCGAGCAGTACTTC
v_call: TRBV5-1; clone_size: many; d_call: .; j_call: TRBJ2-5; cdr3_aa: CASSLEAVLEQETQYF; cdr3_nt: TGCGCCAGCAGCTTGGAGGCAGTACTAGAACAAGAGACCCAGTACTTC
v_call: TRBV6-5; clone_size: .; d_call: .; j_call: TRBJ1-2; cdr3_aa: CASKQTGANYGYTF; cdr3_nt: TGTGCCAGCAAACAGACAGGAGCTAACTATGGCTACACCTTC
v_call: TRBV15; clone_size: .; d_call: .; j_call: TRBJ1-4; cdr3_aa: CATSTSLTQWDEKLFF; cdr3_nt: TGTGCCACCAGCACGAGTCTGACGCAGTGGGATGAAAAACTGTTTTTT
v_call: TRBV28; clone_size: .; d_call: .; j_call: TRBJ1-3; cdr3_aa: CASSLDRSGNTIYF; cdr3_nt: TGTGCCAGCAGTTTGGACAGATCTGGAAACACCATATATTTT
v_call: TRBV7-3; clone_size: .; d_call: .; j_call: TRBJ2-3; cdr3_aa: CASSPSGGTDTQYF; cdr3_nt: TGTGCCAGCAGCCCAAGCGGTGGCACAGATACGCAGTATTTT
v_call: TRBV4-1; clone_size: .; d_call: .; j_call: TRBJ2-3; cdr3_aa: CASSQVRGRTDTQYF; cdr3_nt: TGCGCCAGCAGCCAAGTGAGGGGACGCACAGATACGCAGTATTTT
v_call: TRBV7-6; clone_size: once; d_call: .; j_call: TRBJ2-1; cdr3_aa: CASSLEGGQFF; cdr3_nt: TGTGCCAGCAGCTTAGAGGGGGGACAGTTCTTC
v_call: TRBV7-2; clone_size: .; d_call: .; j_call: TRBJ2-6; cdr3_aa: CASSLAAGSSGANVLTF; cdr3_nt: TGTGCCAGCAGCTTAGCGGCGGGCAGCTCTGGGGCCAACGTCCTGACTTTC
v_call: TRBV7-9; clone_size: few; d_call: .; j_call: TRBJ2-1; cdr3_aa: CASNRPEQFF; cdr3_nt: TGTGCCAGCAATCGCCCGGAGCAGTTCTTC
v_call: TRBV7-9; clone_size: .; d_call: .; j_call: TRBJ2-3; cdr3_aa: CASSLDRRTDTQYF; cdr3_nt: TGTGCCAGCAGCTTAGACAGGAGAACAGATACGCAGTATTTT
v_call: TRBV19; clone_size: .; d_call: .; j_call: TRBJ2-2; cdr3_aa: CASSIPRDTGELFF; cdr3_nt: TGTGCCAGTAGTATACCCAGGGACACCGGGGAGCTGTTTTTT
v_call: TRBV5-6; clone_size: .; d_call: TRBD1; j_call: TRBJ1-1; cdr3_aa: CASSRGTGGDTEAFF; cdr3_nt: TGTGCCAGCAGCAGAGGGACAGGGGGGGACACTGAAGCTTTCTTT
v_call: TRBV4-1; clone_size: .; d_call: TRBD1; j_call: TRBJ1-1; cdr3_aa: CASSQETTQGARGPEAFF; cdr3_nt: TGCGCCAGCAGCCAAGAAACAACACAGGGGGCCCGGGGTCCTGAAGCTTTCTTT
v_call: TRBV5-6; clone_size: .; d_call: .; j_call: TRBJ2-2; cdr3_aa: CASSLVRPTNTGELFF; cdr3_nt: TGTGCCAGCAGCTTGGTGCGACCCACGAACACCGGGGAGCTGTTTTTT
v_call: TRBV7-3; clone_size: .; d_call: .; j_call: TRBJ2-3; cdr3_aa: CASSLMGAGQKADTQYF; cdr3_nt: TGTGCCAGCAGCTTAATGGGGGCAGGGCAAAAGGCAGATACGCAGTATTTT
v_call: TRBV5-4; clone_size: .; d_call: .; j_call: TRBJ2-7; cdr3_aa: CASSLSGGFYEQYF; cdr3_nt: TGTGCCAGCAGCTTGTCTGGGGGGTTCTACGAGCAGTACTTC
v_call: TRBV6-5; clone_size: .; d_call: .; j_call: TRBJ2-5; cdr3_aa: CASSWDGQLETQYF; cdr3_nt: TGTGCCAGCAGTTGGGACGGGCAGTTGGAGACCCAGTACTTC
v_call: TRBV2; clone_size: .; d_call: .; j_call: TRBJ1-5; cdr3_aa: CASSSQGWQPQHF; cdr3_nt: TGTGCCAGCAGTAGTCAGGGATGGCAGCCCCAGCATTTT
v_call: TRBV5-4; clone_size: .; d_call: .; j_call: TRBJ1-2; cdr3_aa: CASSLESRGYGYTF; cdr3_nt: TGTGCCAGCAGCTTGGAGAGTCGAGGCTATGGCTACACCTTC
v_call: TRBV28; clone_size: .; d_call: TRBD1; j_call: TRBJ1-6; cdr3_aa: CASTPGQSNSPLHF; cdr3_nt: TGTGCCAGCACTCCGGGACAGAGTAATTCACCCCTCCACTTT
v_call: TRBV4-1; clone_size: .; d_call: TRBD1; j_call: TRBJ1-1; cdr3_aa: CASSQGDRGLNTEAFF; cdr3_nt: TGCGCCAGCAGCCAAGGAGACAGGGGGCTCAACACTGAAGCTTTCTTT
v_call: TRBV4-2; clone_size: .; d_call: .; j_call: TRBJ1-6; cdr3_aa: CASSQEWPSGQSSYNSPLHF; cdr3_nt: TGTGCCAGCAGCCAAGAATGGCCCTCTGGACAGAGCTCCTATAATTCACCCCTCCACTTT
v_call: TRBV5-6; clone_size: .; d_call: TRBD1; j_call: TRBJ2-2; cdr3_aa: CASHLIGQVDTGELFF; cdr3_nt: TGTGCCAGCCATCTAATTGGACAGGTGGACACCGGGGAGCTGTTTTTT
v_call: TRBV19; clone_size: .; d_call: .; j_call: TRBJ1-1; cdr3_aa: CASSIRRSTEAFF; cdr3_nt: TGTGCCAGTAGTATAAGGAGGAGCACTGAAGCTTTCTTT
v_call: TRBV15; clone_size: .; d_call: .; j_call: TRBJ1-5; cdr3_aa: CATSRGWGSNQPQHF; cdr3_nt: TGTGCCACCAGCAGAGGGTGGGGTAGCAATCAGCCCCAGCATTTT
v_call: TRBV4-2; clone_size: .; d_call: .; j_call: TRBJ2-4; cdr3_aa: CASSQEPDINIQYF; cdr3_nt: TGTGCCAGCAGCCAAGAGCCGGATATAAACATTCAGTACTTC
v_call: TRBV15; clone_size: .; d_call: .; j_call: TRBJ1-2; cdr3_aa: CATSSPRVGDYGYTF; cdr3_nt: TGTGCCACCAGCAGCCCTCGAGTAGGGGACTATGGCTACACCTTC
v_call: TRBV6-5; clone_size: .; d_call: .; j_call: TRBJ2-3; cdr3_aa: CASCLGGSTDTQYF; cdr3_nt: TGTGCCAGCTGCTTGGGCGGTAGCACAGATACGCAGTATTTT
v_call: TRBV5-1; clone_size: .; d_call: .; j_call: TRBJ2-3; cdr3_aa: CASSLVSRTTSTDTQYF; cdr3_nt: TGCGCCAGCAGCTTGGTTTCAAGGACAACGAGCACAGATACGCAGTATTTT
v_call: TRBV28; clone_size: .; d_call: TRBD1; j_call: TRBJ1-5; cdr3_aa: CASRRQGRGQPQHF; cdr3_nt: TGTGCCAGCAGACGACAGGGCAGAGGACAGCCCCAGCATTTT
v_call: TRBV2; clone_size: .; d_call: .; j_call: TRBJ1-1; cdr3_aa: CASRGNTEAFF; cdr3_nt: TGTGCCAGCAGAGGGAACACTGAAGCTTTCTTT
v_call: TRBV30; clone_size: .; d_call: .; j_call: TRBJ1-4; cdr3_aa: CAWSEAGASGEKLFF; cdr3_nt: TGTGCCTGGAGCGAGGCGGGGGCCTCAGGGGAAAAACTGTTTTTT
v_call: TRBV29-1; clone_size: .; d_call: TRBD1; j_call: TRBJ2-7; cdr3_aa: CSFAGTGVPYEQYF; cdr3_nt: TGCAGCTTTGCCGGGACAGGGGTCCCCTACGAGCAGTACTTC
v_call: TRBV28; clone_size: .; d_call: .; j_call: TRBJ1-2; cdr3_aa: CASSPPRYGYTF; cdr3_nt: TGTGCCAGCAGTCCCCCCAGGTATGGCTACACCTTC
v_call: TRBV11-2; clone_size: .; d_call: TRBD1; j_call: TRBJ2-5; cdr3_aa: CASSFPRQGAEETQYF; cdr3_nt: TGTGCCAGCAGCTTTCCAAGACAGGGGGCGGAAGAGACCCAGTACTTC
v_call: TRBV4-2; clone_size: .; d_call: TRBD1; j_call: TRBJ1-1; cdr3_aa: CASSQDVRQGAAFF; cdr3_nt: TGTGCCAGCAGCCAAGATGTCAGACAGGGGGCAGCTTTCTTT
v_call: TRBV28; clone_size: .; d_call: .; j_call: TRBJ1-4; cdr3_aa: CASSSTATNEKLFF; cdr3_nt: TGTGCCAGCAGTTCGACAGCAACTAATGAAAAACTGTTTTTT